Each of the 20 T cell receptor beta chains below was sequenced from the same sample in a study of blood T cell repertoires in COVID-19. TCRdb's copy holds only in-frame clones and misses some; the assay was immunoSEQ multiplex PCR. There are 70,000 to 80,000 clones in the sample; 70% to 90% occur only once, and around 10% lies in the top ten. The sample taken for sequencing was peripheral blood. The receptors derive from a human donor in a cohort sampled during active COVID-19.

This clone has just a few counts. DNA of the CDR3: TGTGCCAGCAGCGACCCTACTAGCGGGGCCGACACCGGGGAGCTGTTTTTT. Amino acid sequence: CASSDPTSGADTGELFF. The chain couples TRBV7-9 to TRBJ2-2; 10 nucleotides match TRBD2. Trimming at V came to 5 bases and at J to 3 bases, leaving 9 bases not matched to a gene. CDR1 and CDR2 (germline): SEHNR, FQNEAQ (reference sequence). The CDR3 consists of 17 residues.

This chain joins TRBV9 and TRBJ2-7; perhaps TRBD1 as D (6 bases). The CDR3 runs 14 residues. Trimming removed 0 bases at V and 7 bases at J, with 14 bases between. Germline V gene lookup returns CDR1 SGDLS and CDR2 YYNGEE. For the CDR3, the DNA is TGTGCCAGCAGCGTAGAACAGGGCAAGAGAGAGCAGTACTTC. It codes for CASSVEQGKREQYF.

Written as DNA, the CDR3 is TGTGCCAGCAGCTACGAGCTGGGACAGGATTACTCTGGGGCCAACGTCCTGACTTTC. This encodes CASSYELGQDYSGANVLTF. The chain joins TRBV6-6 to TRBJ2-6, with 8 bases matching TRBD1. Losses at the gene ends were 6 bases for V and 0 bases for J; bases not matched to a gene: 13. Germline lookup yields CDR1 MNHNY and CDR2 SVGAGI (reference sequence). The CDR3 is made up of 19 amino acids.

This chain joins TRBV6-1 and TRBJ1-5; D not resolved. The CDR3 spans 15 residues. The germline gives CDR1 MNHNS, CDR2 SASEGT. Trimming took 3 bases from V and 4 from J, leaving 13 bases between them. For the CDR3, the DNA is TGTGCCAGCAGTGAGGCAAAATGGGAGAATCAGCCCCAGCATTTT. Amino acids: CASSEAKWENQPQHF.

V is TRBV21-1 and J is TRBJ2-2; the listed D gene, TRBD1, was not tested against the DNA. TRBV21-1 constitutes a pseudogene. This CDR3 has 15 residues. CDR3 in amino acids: CASSKRRTGTGELFF. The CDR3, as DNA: TGTGCCAGCAGCAAACGTAGAACAGGGACCGGGGAGCTGTTTTTT.

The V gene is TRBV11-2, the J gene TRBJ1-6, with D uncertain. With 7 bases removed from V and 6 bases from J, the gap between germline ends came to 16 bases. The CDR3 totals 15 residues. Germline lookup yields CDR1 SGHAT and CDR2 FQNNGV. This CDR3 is CASTGRVNSNSPLHF. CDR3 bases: TGTGCCAGCACCGGGCGGGTCAATAGTAATTCACCCCTCCACTTT.

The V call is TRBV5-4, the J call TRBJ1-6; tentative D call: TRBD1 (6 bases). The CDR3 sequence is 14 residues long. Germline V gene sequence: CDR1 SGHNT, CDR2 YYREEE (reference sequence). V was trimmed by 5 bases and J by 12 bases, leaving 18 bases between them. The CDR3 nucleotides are TGTGCCAGCAGGGAATGGGACATCGGGGTACCCCTCCACTTT. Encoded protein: CASREWDIGVPLHF.

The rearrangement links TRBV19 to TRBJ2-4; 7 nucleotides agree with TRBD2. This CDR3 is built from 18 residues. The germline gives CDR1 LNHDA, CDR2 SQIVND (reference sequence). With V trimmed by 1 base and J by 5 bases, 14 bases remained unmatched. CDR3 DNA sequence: TGTGCCAGTAGTATAGCCCGGAGGGGCGGGGGAAATGAAAACATTCAGTACTTC. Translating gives CASSIARRGGGNENIQYF.

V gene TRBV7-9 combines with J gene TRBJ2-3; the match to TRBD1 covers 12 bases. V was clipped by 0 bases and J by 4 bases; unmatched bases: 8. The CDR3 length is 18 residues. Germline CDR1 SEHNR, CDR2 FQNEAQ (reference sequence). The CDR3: CASSLAGTGGDLADTQYF. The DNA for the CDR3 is TGTGCCAGCAGCTTAGCGGGGACAGGGGGCGACCTCGCAGATACGCAGTATTTT. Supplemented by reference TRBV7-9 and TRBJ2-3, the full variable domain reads DTGVSQNPRHKITKRGQNVTFRCDPISEHNRLYWYRQTLGQGPEFLTYFQNEAQLEKSRLLSDRFSAERPKGSFSTLEIQRTEQGDSAMYLCASSLAGTGGDLADTQYFGPGTRLTVL.

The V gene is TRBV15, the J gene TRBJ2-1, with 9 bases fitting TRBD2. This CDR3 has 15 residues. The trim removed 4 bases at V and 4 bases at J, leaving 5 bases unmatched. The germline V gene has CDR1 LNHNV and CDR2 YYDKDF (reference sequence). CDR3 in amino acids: CATSMQRGVYNEQFF. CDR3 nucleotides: TGTGCCACCAGCATGCAGCGGGGGGTGTACAATGAGCAGTTCTTC.

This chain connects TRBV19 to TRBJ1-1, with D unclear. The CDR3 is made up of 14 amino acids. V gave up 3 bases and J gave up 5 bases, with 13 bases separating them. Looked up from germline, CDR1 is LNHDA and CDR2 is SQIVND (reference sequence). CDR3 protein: CASSILGGGTEAFF. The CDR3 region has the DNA TGTGCCAGTAGTATTCTTGGCGGTGGGACTGAAGCTTTCTTT.

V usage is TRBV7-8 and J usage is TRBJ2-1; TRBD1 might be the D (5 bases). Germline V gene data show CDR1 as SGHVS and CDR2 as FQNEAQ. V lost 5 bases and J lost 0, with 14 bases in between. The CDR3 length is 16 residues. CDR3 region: CASSRGQPASYNEQFF. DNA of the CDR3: TGTGCCAGCAGCCGAGGACAACCAGCCTCCTACAATGAGCAGTTCTTC. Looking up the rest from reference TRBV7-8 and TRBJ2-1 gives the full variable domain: GAGVSQSPRYKVAKRGQDVALRCDPISGHVSLFWYQQALGQGPEFLTYFQNEAQLDKSGLPSDRFFAERPEGSVSTLKIQRTQQEDSAVYLCASSRGQPASYNEQFFGPGTRLTVL.

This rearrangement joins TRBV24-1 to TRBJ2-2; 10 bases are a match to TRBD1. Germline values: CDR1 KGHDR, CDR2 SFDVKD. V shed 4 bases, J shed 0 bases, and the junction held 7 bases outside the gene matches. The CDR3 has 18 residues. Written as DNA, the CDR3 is TGTGCCACCAGTGAACCGGGACAGGGGCCCGCGAACACCGGGGAGCTGTTTTTT. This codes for CATSEPGQGPANTGELFF.

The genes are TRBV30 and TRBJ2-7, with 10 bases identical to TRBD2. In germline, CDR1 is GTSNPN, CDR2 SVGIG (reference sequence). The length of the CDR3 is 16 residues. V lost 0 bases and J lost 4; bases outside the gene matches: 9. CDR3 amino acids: CAWSVIKRGGQYEQYF. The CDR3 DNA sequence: TGTGCCTGGAGTGTCATCAAGCGGGGGGGCCAATACGAGCAGTACTTC. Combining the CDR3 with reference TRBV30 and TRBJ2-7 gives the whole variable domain SQTIHQWPATLVQPVGSPLSLECTVEGTSNPNLYWYRQAAGRGLQLLFYSVGIGQISSEVPQNLSASRPQDRQFILSSKKLLLSDSGFYLCAWSVIKRGGQYEQYFGPGTRLTVT.

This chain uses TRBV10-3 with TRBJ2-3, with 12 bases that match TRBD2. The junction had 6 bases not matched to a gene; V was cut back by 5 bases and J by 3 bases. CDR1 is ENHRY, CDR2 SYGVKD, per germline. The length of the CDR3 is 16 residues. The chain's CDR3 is CAISKGLAGGTDTQYF. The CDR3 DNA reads TGTGCCATCAGTAAAGGGCTAGCGGGGGGGACAGATACGCAGTATTTT.

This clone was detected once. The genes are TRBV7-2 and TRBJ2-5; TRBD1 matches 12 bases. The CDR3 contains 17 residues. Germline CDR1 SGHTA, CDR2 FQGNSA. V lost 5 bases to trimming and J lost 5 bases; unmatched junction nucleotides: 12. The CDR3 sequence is CASSQGTGGLGMETQYF. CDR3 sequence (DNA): TGTGCCAGCAGCCAAGGGACAGGGGGCTTGGGGATGGAGACCCAGTACTTC.

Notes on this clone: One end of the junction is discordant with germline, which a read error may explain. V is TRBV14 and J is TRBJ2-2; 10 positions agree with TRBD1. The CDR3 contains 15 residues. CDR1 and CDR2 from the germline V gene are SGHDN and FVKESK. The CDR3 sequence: CAGRLGQGYTGELFF. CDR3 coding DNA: TGTGCCGGCAGACTGGGACAGGGGTACACCGGGGAGCTGTTTTTT.

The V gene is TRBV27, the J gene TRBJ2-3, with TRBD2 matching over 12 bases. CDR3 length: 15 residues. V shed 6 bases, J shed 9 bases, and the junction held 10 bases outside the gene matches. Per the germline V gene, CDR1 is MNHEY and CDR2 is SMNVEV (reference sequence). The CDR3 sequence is CASRLTSGGKETQYF. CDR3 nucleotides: TGTGCCAGCAGATTAACTAGCGGGGGGAAGGAAACGCAGTATTTT.

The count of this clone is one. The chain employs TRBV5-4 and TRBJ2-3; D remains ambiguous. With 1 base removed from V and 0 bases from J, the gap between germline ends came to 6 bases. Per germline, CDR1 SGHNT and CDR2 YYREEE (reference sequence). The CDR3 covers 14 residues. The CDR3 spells CASSLSVSTDTQYF. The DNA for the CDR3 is TGTGCCAGCAGCTTGTCCGTTAGCACAGATACGCAGTATTTT.

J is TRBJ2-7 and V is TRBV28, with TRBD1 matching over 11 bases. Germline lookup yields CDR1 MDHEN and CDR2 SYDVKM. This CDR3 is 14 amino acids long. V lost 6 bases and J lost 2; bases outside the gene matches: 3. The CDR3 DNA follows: TGTGCCAGCAGCCCGGGACAGGGGGCCTACGAGCAGTACTTC. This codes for CASSPGQGAYEQYF. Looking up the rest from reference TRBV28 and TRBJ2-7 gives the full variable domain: DVKVTQSSRYLVKRTGEKVFLECVQDMDHENMFWYRQDPGLGLRLIYFSYDVKMKEKGDIPEGYSVSREKKERFSLILESASTNQTSMYLCASSPGQGAYEQYFGPGTRLTVT.